The 3 T cell receptor beta chains presented below share a single source sample, sequenced in a study of T cells in Graves' hyperthyroidism and ophthalmopathy. RNA transcripts yielded amplified TCR beta CDR3 regions. A first-round RT-PCR of the TCR CDR3 used the HTBI primer set. TCRdb called the multiplex PCR reads again in MiXCR, with one record for every CDR3 protein. Of some 250,000 distinct CDR3 sequences listed, about 14% are singletons. The sample comprised blood. The receptors were sampled from a middle-aged woman with Graves' hyperthyroidism that later progressed to Graves' ophthalmopathy.

The table lists this clonotype with many counts. The V and J genes are TRBV5-5 and TRBJ2-2, with D possibly being TRBD1 (6 bases). V lost 6 bases to trimming and J lost 7 bases, with 22 bases between them. Germline V gene sequence: CDR1 SGHKS, CDR2 YYEKEE (reference sequence). The CDR3 is 16 amino acids. DNA of the CDR3: TGTGCCAGCAACACGAGAGGGGGAGCCCTCGGCGGGGAGCTGTTTTTT. Its translation: CASNTRGGALGGELFF.

Ten or more counts support this clonotype. J is TRBJ1-4 and V is TRBV7-2; a weak D match, TRBD1 (5 bases). CDR3 length: 13 amino acids. CDR1 is SGHTA and CDR2 is FQGNSA in the germline V gene. Trimming removed 9 bases from V and 6 bases from J, with 14 bases in between. CDR3 protein: CASHGGSHEKLFF. CDR3 in DNA: TGTGCCAGTCACGGGGGAAGTCATGAAAAACTGTTTTTT.

This clonotype has more than one count but fewer than ten. This rearrangement joins TRBV9 to TRBJ2-2; tentative D call: TRBD2 (5 bases). The CDR3 sequence is 16 residues long. From germline, CDR1 is SGDLS and CDR2 YYNGEE. Trimming took off 4 bases at V and 4 bases at J, with 17 bases between the two ends. DNA for the CDR3: TGTGCCAGCAGCTTTGAGGGTATCGGTATCACCGGGGAGCTGTTTTTT. Translating it yields CASSFEGIGITGELFF.